A single T cell receptor (beta chain) is shown here with its context. What it recognizes is unknown. The data are from a study of blood T cells in healthy people across ages. Overall study results and limits: The study could not conclusively compare naive and antigen-experienced cells, given its unsorted PBMCs.

Primers used in a second PCR of about 6 to 11 cycles were a sample-barcoded 5' primer and a J-beta primer mix. TCRdb recomputed calls from the 5' RACE reads with MiXCR, one row per CDR3 protein. The sample consists of about 780,000 distinct CDR3 sequences, around 25% of them appearing once. This sample also appeared in a second study, on T cells of mothers and their children. That work adds: Per 15 ul, 1.5 ug of RNA was used, with all extracted RNA going into cDNA synthesis.

The clonotype comes from a boy aged 5-17 years in good health. Sequenced sample: blood.

This CDR3 is CASSSRLRRPNEQYF. The CDR3 region has the DNA TGTGCCAGCAGCTCACGCCTGAGGCGACCGAACGAGCAGTACTTC. The chain is built from TRBV7-2 and TRBJ2-7; D is uncertain. Trimming removed 4 bases at V and 5 bases at J, with 18 bases between. The germline V gene has CDR1 SGHTA and CDR2 FQGNSA. The CDR3 is 15 amino acids.